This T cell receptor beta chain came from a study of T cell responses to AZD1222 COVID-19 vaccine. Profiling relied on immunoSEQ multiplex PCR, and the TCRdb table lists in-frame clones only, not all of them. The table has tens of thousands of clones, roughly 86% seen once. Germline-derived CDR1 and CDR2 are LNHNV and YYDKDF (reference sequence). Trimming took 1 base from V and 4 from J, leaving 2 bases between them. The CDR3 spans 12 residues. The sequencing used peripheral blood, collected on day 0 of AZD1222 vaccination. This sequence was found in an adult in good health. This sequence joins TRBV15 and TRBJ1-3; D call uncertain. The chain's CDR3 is CATSRAGNTIYF. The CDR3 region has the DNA TGTGCCACCAGCAGAGCCGGAAACACCATATATTTT.